This entry lists 31 T cell receptor beta chains sequenced from one sample in a study of blood T cell repertoires in COVID-19. The data were produced by immunoSEQ multiplex PCR, yet TCRdb's version contains in-frame clones alone and is incomplete. The sample lists over 100,000 clones; around four fifths were seen once. The sample consisted of peripheral blood. The receptor set was obtained from a woman aged 70-85 years with acute or convalescent COVID-19.

The J gene is TRBJ1-5, the V gene TRBV10-3; a possible D gene is TRBD1 (6 bases). Germline V CDR1 and CDR2: ENHRY, SYGVKD. The germline V and J ends were trimmed by 8 bases and 2 bases, with 13 bases remaining between them. The CDR3 sequence is 14 residues long. In nucleotides, the CDR3 is TGTGCCATCCGGGGGGCAGGGGGCAATCAGCCCCAGCATTTT. It codes for CAIRGAGGNQPQHF.

The rearrangement joins TRBV4-1 to TRBJ2-7; 9 positions agree with TRBD1. Germline V CDR1 and CDR2: MGHRA, YSYEKL. This CDR3 is built from 17 residues. V shed 3 bases, J shed 8 bases, and the junction held 17 bases outside the gene matches. CDR3 coding DNA: TGCGCCAGCAGCCAGGTAACACCGGGACAGGGATTCCTCAAGCAGTACTTC. Its translation: CASSQVTPGQGFLKQYF.

The chain employs TRBV5-1 and TRBJ2-7; D possibly corresponds to TRBD2 (5 bases). Germline CDR1 and CDR2: SGHRS and YFSETQ. The CDR3 covers 15 residues. V gave up 4 bases and J gave up 9 bases, with 23 bases separating them. CDR3 coding DNA: TGCGCCAGCAGCCCCGACCCCAGCGGTGATACGAGGCAGTACTTC. Translating it yields CASSPDPSGDTRQYF.

In its sample, this clone was seen once. The gene calls are TRBV3-1 (or the pseudogene TRBV3-2) and TRBJ2-1, with 10 bases that match TRBD2. With V trimmed by 4 bases and J by 6 bases, 9 bases remained unmatched. There are 16 residues in the CDR3. In germline, CDR1 is LGHDT, CDR2 YNNKEL (reference sequence). CDR3 in amino acids: CASSPSERGGSNEQFF. The CDR3 DNA reads as TGTGCCAGCAGCCCCTCTGAGCGGGGGGGGTCCAATGAGCAGTTCTTC.

This chain links TRBV27 with TRBJ1-1; 10 bases match TRBD1. V lost 5 bases, J lost 4 bases, and 7 bases stayed unmatched. Germline lookup yields CDR1 MNHEY and CDR2 SMNVEV (reference sequence). The CDR3 is made up of 15 amino acids. CDR3 coding DNA: TGTGCCAGCAGTCGGGGTCGGACAGGGGGCACTGAAGCTTTCTTT. Its protein is CASSRGRTGGTEAFF.

This rearrangement joins TRBV11-2 to TRBJ2-7; 8 nucleotides align to TRBD2. J was trimmed by 6 bases and V by 5 bases; bases with no gene match: 12. The CDR3 is 15 amino acids. Germline V gene sequence: CDR1 SGHAT, CDR2 FQNNGV. The CDR3 DNA follows: TGTGCCAGCAGCCCCCATGGAGCGGGAGTCCCCGAGCAGTACTTC. Translated: CASSPHGAGVPEQYF.

The rearrangement links TRBV12-3 or TRBV12-4 to TRBJ1-2; D may be TRBD1 (6 bases). The CDR3 totals 13 residues. V was pared by 5 bases and J by 10 bases, with 17 bases between. CDR3 amino acids: CASSKQGRWDYTF. CDR3 nucleotides: TGTGCCAGCAGTAAACAGGGACGCTGGGACTACACCTTC.

The chain's CDR3 is CASSVLAGLTYEQYF. CDR3 nucleotide sequence: TGTGCCAGCAGCGTACTAGCGGGGCTTACCTACGAGCAGTACTTC. J is TRBJ2-7 and V is TRBV7-2; 10 bases are a match to TRBD2. J was trimmed by 2 bases and V by 5 bases; bases with no gene match: 6. Germline CDR1 reads SGHTA; CDR2 reads FQGNSA. This CDR3 has 15 amino acids.

The chain is built from TRBV2 and TRBJ1-5; TRBD1 might be the D (5 bases). From germline, CDR1 is SNHLY and CDR2 FYNNEI. The CDR3 extends over 16 amino acids. Trimming shortened V by 4 bases and J by 6 bases, and 19 bases separated the two germline ends. The CDR3 DNA is TGTGCCAGCAGTGTATGGCAGGGCCTTGTGGGTCAGCCCCAGCATTTT. It encodes CASSVWQGLVGQPQHF.

This clone occurred a few times. V and J are TRBV3-1 (or the pseudogene TRBV3-2) and TRBJ1-2; 12 bases fit TRBD1. The CDR3 consists of 16 residues. Germline V gene data show CDR1 as LGHDT and CDR2 as YNNKEL (reference sequence). V shed 4 bases, J shed 8 bases, and the junction held 11 bases outside the gene matches. The CDR3 region has the DNA TGTGCCAGCAGCCCGAATTTGGGACAGGGGGCAAAGGGCTACACCTTC. This encodes CASSPNLGQGAKGYTF.

This clone was counted between two and nine times. The chain is built from TRBV27 and TRBJ1-1; D gene unclear. This CDR3 comprises 16 residues. V dropped 6 bases and J dropped 1 base, with 18 bases sitting between them. Germline V gene sequence: CDR1 MNHEY, CDR2 SMNVEV (reference sequence). In DNA, the CDR3 is TGTGCCAGCAGCCTATTTGGGGAGGTCGGGAACACTGAAGCTTTCTTT. The encoded protein is CASSLFGEVGNTEAFF.

The chain is built from TRBV5-5 and TRBJ1-1, with D unclear. Germline V gives CDR1 SGHKS, CDR2 YYEKEE (reference sequence). Trimming left V 0 bases short and J 2 bases short, with 5 bases between. The CDR3 is 13 residues long. This CDR3 reads CASSLGVNTEAFF. Written as DNA, the CDR3 is TGTGCCAGCAGCTTGGGAGTCAACACTGAAGCTTTCTTT.

The chain uses TRBV19 and TRBJ1-1, with D unclear. This CDR3 is 14 amino acids long. Trimming took off 1 base at V and 4 bases at J, with 10 bases between the two ends. Germline assignment: CDR1 LNHDA and CDR2 SQIVND (reference sequence). CDR3 nucleotide sequence: TGTGCCAGTAGTATAGGACCGGGGAGCACTGAAGCTTTCTTT. Translation: CASSIGPGSTEAFF.

The chain uses TRBV6-5 and TRBJ1-1, with 8 bases identical to TRBD1. The germline V gene has CDR1 MNHEY and CDR2 SVGAGI. This CDR3 contains 14 residues. V shed 8 bases, J shed 0 bases, and the junction held 5 bases outside the gene matches. The DNA of the CDR3 is TGTGCCAGCGCAAAGACAGGGGTGAACACTGAAGCTTTCTTT. As protein: CASAKTGVNTEAFF.

V gene TRBV3-1 (or the pseudogene TRBV3-2) combines with J gene TRBJ1-2, with a tentative D call TRBD1 (6 bases). V gave up 0 bases and J gave up 2 bases, with 10 bases separating them. CDR3 length: 15 residues. Germline assignment: CDR1 LGHDT and CDR2 YNNKEL (reference sequence). CDR3 bases: TGTGCCAGCAGCCAAGAAGTCACAGGGAACTATGGCTACACCTTC. Protein: CASSQEVTGNYGYTF.

Only a few counts were recorded for this clone. This chain links TRBV19 with TRBJ1-5; D gene unclear. V was cut by 4 bases and J by 6 bases, with 16 bases left in between. CDR1 and CDR2 from the germline V gene are LNHDA and SQIVND (reference sequence). The CDR3 length is 15 residues. This CDR3 reads CASSTAGGMSQPQHF. CDR3 bases: TGTGCCAGTAGTACGGCGGGAGGAATGAGTCAGCCCCAGCATTTT.

The chain is built from TRBV16 and TRBJ1-1, with D perhaps matching TRBD1 (6 bases). Between the trimmed V and J ends, which lost 3 bases and 1 base, there was a span of 9 bases. The CDR3 spans 14 residues. Germline lookup yields CDR1 KGHSY and CDR2 FQNENV. The CDR3 DNA is TGTGCCAGCAGCCATAAACAGGGGAACACTGAAGCTTTCTTT. It is translated as CASSHKQGNTEAFF.

The V gene is TRBV3-1 (or the pseudogene TRBV3-2), the J gene TRBJ2-1; 7 bases align to TRBD1. The trim removed 1 base at V and 10 bases at J, leaving 4 bases unmatched. The CDR3 is 13 amino acids. The germline CDR1 and CDR2 sequences are LGHDT and YNNKEL (reference sequence). Here the CDR3 DNA reads TGTGCCAGCAGCCAAGTCAGACAGGGCGAGCAGTTCTTC. It is translated as CASSQVRQGEQFF.

The gene calls are TRBV19 and TRBJ2-3; TRBD2 matches at 11 bases. CDR3 length: 16 amino acids. Trimming removed 9 bases from V and 8 bases from J; junction bases left unmatched: 16. The germline gives CDR1 LNHDA, CDR2 SQIVND (reference sequence). CDR3 sequence reads: CASRSLLGTSGTTQYF. The CDR3 nucleotides are TGTGCCAGCCGGTCTCTCCTCGGGACTAGCGGTACTACGCAGTATTTT.

The CDR3 region is CAAAGAPTDTQYF. As DNA, the CDR3 is TGTGCCGCAGCGGGGGCGCCCACAGATACGCAGTATTTT. This chain connects TRBV11-2 to TRBJ2-3; 8 bases fit TRBD2. This CDR3 spans 13 amino acids. Germline V gene sequence: CDR1 SGHAT, CDR2 FQNNGV. V was pared by 11 bases and J by 2 bases, with 6 bases of the junction left unmatched.

As DNA, the CDR3 is TGTGCCAGCAGTGGGACAGGGGTGGACACTGAAGCTTTCTTT. It encodes CASSGTGVDTEAFF. This sequence joins TRBV2 and TRBJ1-1; 9 positions match TRBD1. V shed 4 bases and J 3 bases; nucleotides not matched to a gene: 3. This CDR3 contains 14 residues. CDR1 and CDR2 (germline): SNHLY, FYNNEI.

A few counts support this clone. The chain joins TRBV5-6 to TRBJ2-7; 7 positions match TRBD1. The CDR3 is 15 amino acids. With V trimmed by 7 bases and J by 3 bases, 13 bases remained unmatched. Germline assignment: CDR1 SGHDT and CDR2 YYEEEE. The CDR3 nucleotides read TGTGCCAGCGATAGGGGGCGGTGGGGGCACTACGAGCAGTACTTC. Translation: CASDRGRWGHYEQYF.

The chain joins TRBV2 to TRBJ2-5, with D possibly matching TRBD2 (6 bases). The CDR3 loop spans 13 amino acids. Per the germline V gene, CDR1 is SNHLY and CDR2 is FYNNEI. The V end was cut by 7 bases, the J end by 5 bases, with 14 bases between. CDR3 in DNA: TGTGCCAGCACCCTAGCGAGAGTCGAGACCCAGTACTTC. It specifies CASTLARVETQYF.

The chain employs TRBV6-5 and TRBJ1-2; TRBD1 aligns across 10 bases. The germline gives CDR1 MNHEY, CDR2 SVGAGI. This CDR3 spans 16 amino acids. With V trimmed by 4 bases and J by 8 bases, 13 bases remained unmatched. The CDR3 region has the DNA TGTGCCAGCAGTTCGGGGACAGGGGCCAGCGCTGAAGGCTACACCTTC. Its protein product is CASSSGTGASAEGYTF.

This chain uses TRBV2 with TRBJ1-4; TRBD1 matches at 7 bases. Trimming removed 6 bases from V and 4 bases from J; junction bases left unmatched: 8. There are 15 residues in the CDR3. The germline CDR1 and CDR2 sequences are SNHLY and FYNNEI. The CDR3 region has the DNA TGTGCCAGCAGCGCAGGGGGGCGGGATAATGAAAAACTGTTTTTT. Protein sequence: CASSAGGRDNEKLFF.

This sequence joins TRBV3-1 (or the pseudogene TRBV3-2) and TRBJ1-1; TRBD1 matches 7 bases. J lost 7 bases, V lost 4 bases, and 12 bases had no gene match. CDR1 and CDR2 from the germline V gene are LGHDT and YNNKEL (reference sequence). The CDR3 is 15 amino acids. As DNA, the CDR3 is TGTGCCAGCAGCCCCTGGGCAGGGGGAAAGAGTGAAGCTTTCTTT. Its protein is CASSPWAGGKSEAFF.

The chain recombines TRBV19 with TRBJ1-1, with 8 nucleotides matching TRBD1. Germline CDR1 and CDR2: LNHDA and SQIVND (reference sequence). Losses at the gene ends were 0 bases for V and 10 bases for J; bases not matched to a gene: 7. The CDR3 is 14 amino acids. CDR3 DNA sequence: TGTGCCAGTAGTATAGAAGGTCGACAGGGGCGAGCTTTCTTT. Residues: CASSIEGRQGRAFF.

This clone showed up just once. V is TRBV24-1 and J is TRBJ2-5, with TRBD2 identical over 11 bases. Germline V gene sequence: CDR1 KGHDR, CDR2 SFDVKD. The CDR3 consists of 14 residues. After removal of 9 bases from V and 2 bases from J, the junction contained 4 bases not matched to a gene. Here the CDR3 reads CATLAGGLQETQYF. The CDR3 nucleotides read TGTGCCACCTTAGCGGGAGGGCTTCAAGAGACCCAGTACTTC.

This chain uses TRBV2 with TRBJ1-4; D may be TRBD1 (6 bases). The germline CDR1 and CDR2 sequences are SNHLY and FYNNEI. CDR3 length: 14 residues. V was pared by 6 bases and J by 5 bases, with 13 bases between. CDR3 residues: CASSRDRMNEKLFF. The CDR3 DNA is TGTGCCAGCAGCAGAGACAGGATGAATGAAAAACTGTTTTTT.

The chain couples TRBV3-1 (or the pseudogene TRBV3-2) to TRBJ1-3; D gene unclear. Germline lookup yields CDR1 LGHDT and CDR2 YNNKEL (reference sequence). The CDR3 consists of 15 residues. Between the trimmed V and J ends, which lost 0 bases and 4 bases, there was a span of 10 bases. CDR3 residues: CASSQDTGAGNTIYF. The CDR3 nucleotides read TGTGCCAGCAGCCAAGATACCGGAGCGGGAAACACCATATATTTT.

The chain combines TRBV5-1 with TRBJ2-7; 9 positions agree with TRBD2. The ends lost 4 bases at V and 4 bases at J; junction bases unmatched: 9. Germline CDR1 SGHRS, CDR2 YFSETQ. The CDR3 has 15 residues. In DNA, the CDR3 is TGCGCCAGCAGCGCCGGGGCGGGGGGGCAATACGAGCAGTACTTC. Translated, it gives CASSAGAGGQYEQYF.